This TCR beta chain was captured by sequencing in a study of blood T cell repertoires in COVID-19. Study-wide context: The origin of the acute and convalescent COVID-19 samples was the United States, Italy and Spain. PBMCs, B-cell-depleted T cells, or T cells provided the cDNA or gDNA that made up the material.

In the original analysis: The authors estimated nucleated cell counts from reference gene primer amplification. Some clones are missing from TCRdb's copy, which holds only in-frame ones; the method was immunoSEQ multiplex PCR. Clonal size and the V and J genes are those of that table, whereas D and trimming came from the DNA. The repertoire holds 95,000 to 150,000 clones, with about nine tenths as singletons. Germline V gene sequence: CDR1 GTSNPN, CDR2 SVGIG (reference sequence). The CDR3 is 14 residues long. The V end was cut by 3 bases, the J end by 1 base, with 10 bases between. This rearrangement joins TRBV30 to TRBJ1-3, with D possibly being TRBD1 (5 bases). The TCR was taken from a man in his forties with acute or convalescent COVID-19. Sequences were obtained from peripheral blood. The CDR3 protein is CAWRAPGSGNTIYF. The CDR3 DNA reads as TGTGCCTGGAGGGCCCCAGGGTCTGGAAACACCATATATTTT.